Detailed here is one T cell receptor beta chain. The sample is drawn from a study of T and B cells in COVID-19 patients. In the study overall: Of around 21 active-infection patients, 15 to 18 carried comorbidities linked to unfavorable COVID-19 outcome.

Blood genomic DNA input for TRB amplification was about 250-500 ng. TRB rearrangements were amplified by multiplex PCR with BIOMED2 TRB-A/B primers. TCRdb re-called the multiplex PCR reads through MiXCR, storing one row per CDR3 protein. The sample consists of several thousand distinct CDR3 sequences, 27% of them appearing once. The length of the CDR3 is 15 residues. Germline V gene lookup returns CDR1 SGHRS and CDR2 YFSETQ. The V gene lost 0 bases and the J gene lost 2 bases, with 9 bases spanning the gap. The genes are TRBV5-1 and TRBJ1-5; TRBD1 is a possible D gene (5 bases). The source material was blood. The sequence was obtained from a human donor with active COVID-19. In DNA form, the CDR3 reads TGCGCCAGCAGCTTGGTAAGACAGCGCAATCAGCCCCAGCATTTT. Its protein product is CASSLVRQRNQPQHF.